This T cell receptor beta chain was captured by sequencing in a study of cytomegalovirus exposure and HLA in healthy donors. Study overall: Of all 360 or so donors who were genotyped, around 82% belonged to the Caucasian-associated ancestry cluster.

Donors counted as nominally healthy when sampled, yet unrecorded immune exposures were likely. The V end lost 4 bases, the J end lost 4 bases, and 21 bases lay between the germline ends. Germline values: CDR1 LNHNV, CDR2 YYDKDF (reference sequence). The CDR3 is 17 residues long. With 60 Vbeta and 13 Jbeta primers, the PCR was carried out. Produced via immunoSEQ multiplex PCR; TCRdb's table is partial and in-frame only. Of 180,000 or so clones in the sample, about 80% are singletons; the top ten hold about 1.6%. Whole-study results and caveats: CMV serostatus was the sole immune exposure data available.

A word on this clone: Its antigen is currently unknown.

The sequence was obtained from a man in his forties in good health and CMV-seronegative. This chain uses TRBV15 with TRBJ2-3, with a weak D call TRBD1 (9 bases). The sequenced material came from PBMCs. CDR3 DNA: TGTGCCACCAGCACCCCCGGGGGGGGACAGGGATCAGATACGCAGTATTTT. It encodes CATSTPGGGQGSDTQYF. The full variable domain, with the rest looked up from reference TRBV15 and TRBJ2-3, is DAMVIQNPRYQVTQFGKPVTLSCSQTLNHNVMYWYQQKSSQAPKLLFHYYDKDFNNEADTPDNFQSRRPNTSFCFLDIRSPGLGDTAMYLCATSTPGGGQGSDTQYFGPGTRLTVL.